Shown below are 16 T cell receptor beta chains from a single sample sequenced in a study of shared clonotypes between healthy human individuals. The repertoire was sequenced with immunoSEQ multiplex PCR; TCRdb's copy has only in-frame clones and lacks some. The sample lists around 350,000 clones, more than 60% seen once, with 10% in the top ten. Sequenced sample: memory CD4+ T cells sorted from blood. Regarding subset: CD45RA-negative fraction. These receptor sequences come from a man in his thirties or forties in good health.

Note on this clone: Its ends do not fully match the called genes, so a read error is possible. The CDR3 here is CASSRELAENIQYF. CDR3 DNA sequence: TGTGCCAGCAGCCGAGAACTAGCCGAAAACATTCAGTACTTC. V usage is TRBV4-2 and J usage is TRBJ2-4; maybe TRBD2 (6 bases). Germline assignment: CDR1 LGHNA and CDR2 YNFKEQ. The CDR3 is 14 amino acids.

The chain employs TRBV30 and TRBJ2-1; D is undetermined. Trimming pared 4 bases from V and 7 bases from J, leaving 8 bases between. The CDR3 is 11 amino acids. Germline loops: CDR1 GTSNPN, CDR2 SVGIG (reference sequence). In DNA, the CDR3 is TGTGCCTGGAACTTTTTAAATGAGCAGTTCTTC. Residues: CAWNFLNEQFF.

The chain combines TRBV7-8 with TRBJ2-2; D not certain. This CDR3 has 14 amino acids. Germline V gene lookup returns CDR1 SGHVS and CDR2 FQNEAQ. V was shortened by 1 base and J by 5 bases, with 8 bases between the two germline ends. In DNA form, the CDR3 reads TGTGCCAGCAGCTTAGACCCTCGAACCGGGGAGCTGTTTTTT. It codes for CASSLDPRTGELFF.

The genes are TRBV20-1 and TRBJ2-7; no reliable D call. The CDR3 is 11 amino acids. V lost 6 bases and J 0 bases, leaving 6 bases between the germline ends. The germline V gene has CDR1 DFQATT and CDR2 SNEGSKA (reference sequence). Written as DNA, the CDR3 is TGCAGTGCCAGGAGCTCCTACGAGCAGTACTTC. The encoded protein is CSARSSYEQYF.

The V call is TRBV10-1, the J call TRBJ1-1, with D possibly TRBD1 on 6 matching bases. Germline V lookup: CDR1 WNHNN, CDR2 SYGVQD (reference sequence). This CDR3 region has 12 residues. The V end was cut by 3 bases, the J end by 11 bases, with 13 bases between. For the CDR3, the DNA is TGCGCCAGCAGTGACCCACAGGGTCTGGCTTTCTTT. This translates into CASSDPQGLAFF.

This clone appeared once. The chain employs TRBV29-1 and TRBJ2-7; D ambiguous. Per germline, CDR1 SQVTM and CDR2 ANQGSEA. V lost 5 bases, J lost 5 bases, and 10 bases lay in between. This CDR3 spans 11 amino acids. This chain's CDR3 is CSVRADHEQYF. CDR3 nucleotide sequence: TGCAGCGTTCGGGCAGACCACGAGCAGTACTTC.

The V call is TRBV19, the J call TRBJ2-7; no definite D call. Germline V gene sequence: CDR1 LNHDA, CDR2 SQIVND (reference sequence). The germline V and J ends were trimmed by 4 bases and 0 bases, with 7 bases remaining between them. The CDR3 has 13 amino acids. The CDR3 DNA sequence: TGTGCCAGTAGTAGCGAGAACTCCTACGAGCAGTACTTC. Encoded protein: CASSSENSYEQYF. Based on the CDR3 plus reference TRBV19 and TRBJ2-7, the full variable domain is DGGITQSPKYLFRKEGQNVTLSCEQNLNHDAMYWYRQDPGQGLRLIYYSQIVNDFQKGDIAEGYSVSREKKESFPLTVTSAQKNPTAFYLCASSSENSYEQYFGPGTRLTVT.

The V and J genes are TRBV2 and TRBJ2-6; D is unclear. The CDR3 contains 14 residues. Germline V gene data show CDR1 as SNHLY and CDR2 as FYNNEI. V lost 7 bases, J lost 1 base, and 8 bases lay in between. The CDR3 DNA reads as TGTGCCAGCATAGAGAAATCTGGGGCCAACGTCCTGACTTTC. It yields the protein CASIEKSGANVLTF.

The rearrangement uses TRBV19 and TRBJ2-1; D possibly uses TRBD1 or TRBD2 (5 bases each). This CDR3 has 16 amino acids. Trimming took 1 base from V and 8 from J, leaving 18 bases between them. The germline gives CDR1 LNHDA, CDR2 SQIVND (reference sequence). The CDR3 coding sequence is TGTGCCAGTAGTATAGGGCCGGGACCCGCGGATGATGAGCAGTTCTTC. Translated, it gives CASSIGPGPADDEQFF.

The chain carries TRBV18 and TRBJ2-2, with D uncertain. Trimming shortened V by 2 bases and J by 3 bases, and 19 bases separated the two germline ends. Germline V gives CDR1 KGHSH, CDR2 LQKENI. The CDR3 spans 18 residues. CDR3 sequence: CASSPLGTDIRDTGELFF. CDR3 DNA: TGTGCCAGCTCACCATTGGGTACGGATATCCGGGACACCGGGGAGCTGTTTTTT.

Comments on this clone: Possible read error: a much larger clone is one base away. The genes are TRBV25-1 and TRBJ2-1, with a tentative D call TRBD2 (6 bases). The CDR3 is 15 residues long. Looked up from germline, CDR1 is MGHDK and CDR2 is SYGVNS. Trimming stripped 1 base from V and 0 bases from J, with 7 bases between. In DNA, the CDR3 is TGTGCCAGCAGTGAATCAGCGGGCTCCTACAATGAGCAGTTCTTC. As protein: CASSESAGSYNEQFF.

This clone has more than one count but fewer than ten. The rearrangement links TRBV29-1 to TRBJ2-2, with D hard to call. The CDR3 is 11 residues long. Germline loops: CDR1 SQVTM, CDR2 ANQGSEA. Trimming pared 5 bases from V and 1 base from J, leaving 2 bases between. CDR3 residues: CSVMNTGELFF. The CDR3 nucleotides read TGCAGCGTTATGAACACCGGGGAGCTGTTTTTT.

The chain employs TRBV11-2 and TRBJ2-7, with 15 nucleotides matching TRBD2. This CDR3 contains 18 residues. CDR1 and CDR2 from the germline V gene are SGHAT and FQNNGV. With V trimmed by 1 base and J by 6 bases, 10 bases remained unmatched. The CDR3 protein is CASSLVSGTSGRRGEQYF. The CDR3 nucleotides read TGTGCCAGCAGCTTAGTGAGTGGGACTAGCGGGAGGAGGGGCGAGCAGTACTTC.

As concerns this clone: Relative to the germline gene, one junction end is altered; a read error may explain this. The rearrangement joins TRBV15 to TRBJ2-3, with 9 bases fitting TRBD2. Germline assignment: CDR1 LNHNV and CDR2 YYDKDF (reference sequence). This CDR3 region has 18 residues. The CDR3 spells CATSSRSGSSGSRDTQYF. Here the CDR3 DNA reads TGTGCCACCAGCAGCCGATCAGGTAGTAGCGGGAGCAGAGATACGCAGTATTTT.

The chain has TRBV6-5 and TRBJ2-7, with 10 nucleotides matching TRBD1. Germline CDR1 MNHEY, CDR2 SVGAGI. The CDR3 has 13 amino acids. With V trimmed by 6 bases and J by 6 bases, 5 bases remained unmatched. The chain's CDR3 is CASRDRGILEQYF. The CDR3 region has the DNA TGTGCCAGCAGGGACAGGGGGATCCTCGAGCAGTACTTC.

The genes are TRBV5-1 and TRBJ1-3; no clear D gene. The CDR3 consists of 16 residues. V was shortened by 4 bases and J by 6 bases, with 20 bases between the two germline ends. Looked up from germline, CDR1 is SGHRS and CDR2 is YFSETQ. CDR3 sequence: CASSIGDLGGINTIYF. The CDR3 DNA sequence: TGCGCCAGCAGCATTGGGGATCTCGGAGGGATAAACACCATATATTTT.